Listed below are T cell receptor beta chains from one sample, sequenced in a study of T cell changes during pregnancy in multiple sclerosis. This table comes from immunoSEQ multiplex PCR, and its TCRdb copy is limited to in-frame clones, with some not included. The table includes 30,000 to 40,000 clones, about nine tenths detected once. Sequenced here: CD4+ T cells from peripheral blood mononuclear cells, sampled in the third trimester of pregnancy. These receptors came from a female donor in good health, enrolled as a control in a pregnancy study. Each CDR3 is given with its conserved first and last residue. The D gene is left open where the match is weak. The size entry is marked missing in some rows and otherwise reads once, few, many or a size class.

>TRBV2|TRBJ2-4|NA|NA
CASSEMEGVKNIQYF
TGTGCCAGCAGTGAGATGGAAGGGGTCAAAAACATTCAGTACTTC
>TRBV7-2|TRBJ2-3|NA|NA
CASGKRVADTQYF
TGTGCCAGCGGGAAGCGGGTGGCAGATACGCAGTATTTT
>TRBV6-1|TRBJ2-5|NA|NA
CASSSGGAKTQYF
TGTGCCAGCAGTTCGGGTGGGGCGAAGACCCAGTACTTC
>TRBV6-5|TRBJ2-7|NA|TRBD2
CASRQTSGGIKEQYF
TGTGCCAGCAGACAGACTAGCGGGGGTATCAAAGAGCAGTACTTC
>TRBV7-7|TRBJ1-3|once|NA
CASSLDRGSGNTIYF
TGTGCTAGCAGCTTAGACCGGGGCTCTGGAAACACCATATATTTT
>TRBV7-8|TRBJ2-6|NA|NA
CASSFPSSGANVLTF
TGTGCCAGCAGCTTCCCGAGCTCTGGGGCCAACGTCCTGACTTTC
>TRBV4-1|TRBJ2-4|few|NA
CASSREGGGSRNIQYF
TGCGCCAGCAGCCGTGAGGGGGGAGGGAGCCGAAACATTCAGTACTTC
>TRBV5-1|TRBJ1-1|NA|NA
CASSMDSLNTEAFF
TGCGCCAGCAGTATGGACAGTCTAAACACTGAAGCTTTCTTT
>TRBV6-1|TRBJ1-6|NA|NA
CASLRERVDNSPLHF
TGTGCCAGCTTACGAGAGAGGGTAGATAATTCACCCCTCCACTTT
>TRBV18|TRBJ1-4|NA|TRBD1
CARALWGQVRYEKLFF
TGTGCCAGGGCTCTCTGGGGACAGGTGCGGTATGAAAAACTGTTTTTT
>TRBV5-1|TRBJ2-5|NA|TRBD2
CASSLRGGVETQYF
TGCGCCAGCAGCTTACGGGGGGGTGTAGAGACCCAGTACTTC
>TRBV6-1|TRBJ1-2|NA|NA
CASSERVEAYGYTF
TGTGCCAGCAGTGAAAGAGTAGAGGCCTATGGCTACACCTTC
>TRBV15|TRBJ2-5|NA|TRBD1
CATSRNRGTIQETQYF
TGTGCCACCAGCAGAAACAGGGGAACAATCCAAGAGACCCAGTACTTC
>TRBV21-1|TRBJ1-5|NA|NA
CASSDRGYSNQPQHF
TGTGCCAGCAGCGACAGGGGTTATAGCAATCAGCCCCAGCATTTT
>TRBV29-1|TRBJ1-4|once|TRBD1
CSVSDRGRTNEKLFF
TGCAGCGTTAGCGACAGGGGAAGGACTAATGAAAAACTGTTTTTT
>TRBV25-1|TRBJ1-2|NA|NA
CASSEAHYGYTF
TGTGCCAGCAGTGAGGCCCACTATGGCTACACCTTC
>TRBV18|TRBJ2-2|NA|NA
CASSPLRLSSLNTGELFF
TGTGCCAGCTCACCTCTGAGACTCTCTTCCTTGAACACCGGGGAGCTGTTTTTT
>TRBV5-1|TRBJ2-1|NA|NA
CASSLATGIQANNEQFF
TGCGCCAGCAGCTTGGCAACAGGGATCCAGGCCAACAATGAGCAGTTCTTC
>TRBV10-3|TRBJ2-1|NA|TRBD2
CAISESGGGTNEQFF
TGTGCCATCAGTGAGTCGGGGGGAGGGACCAATGAGCAGTTCTTC
>TRBV4-2|TRBJ2-7|NA|NA
CASSPSGTPLGEQYF
TGTGCCAGCAGCCCTTCCGGGACTCCTCTTGGGGAGCAGTACTTC
>TRBV7-2|TRBJ1-2|NA|NA
CASSLTQGGYTF
TGTGCCAGCAGCTTGACCCAGGGCGGCTACACCTTC
>TRBV29-1|TRBJ2-7|NA|TRBD2
CSVEGGSGKSPYEQYF
TGCAGCGTTGAAGGGGGAAGCGGGAAAAGCCCCTACGAGCAGTACTTC
>TRBV6-1|TRBJ2-1|few|NA
CASSELTGDPYNEQFF
TGTGCCAGCAGTGAATTAACCGGGGATCCCTACAATGAGCAGTTCTTC
>TRBV19|TRBJ2-5|NA|TRBD1
CASIPPLIVTGSKGETQYF
TGTGCCAGTATCCCCCCTCTCATAGTGACAGGGTCCAAGGGAGAGACCCAGTACTTC
>TRBV2|TRBJ2-1|NA|NA
CASSEGGTPYNEQFF
TGTGCCAGCAGTGAAGGGGGGACTCCTTACAATGAGCAGTTCTTC
>TRBV2|TRBJ2-1|NA|NA
CASSEQASSYNEQFF
TGTGCCAGCAGTGAACAGGCGAGCTCCTACAATGAGCAGTTCTTC
>TRBV6-4|TRBJ1-1|NA|NA
CASSPGENTEAFF
TGTGCCAGCAGCCCGGGGGAAAACACTGAAGCTTTCTTT
>TRBV7-6|TRBJ2-1|NA|TRBD2
CASSLGLQATSGPNNEQFF
TGTGCCAGCAGCTTAGGGTTACAGGCTACTAGCGGGCCTAACAATGAGCAGTTCTTC
>TRBV19|TRBJ2-3|NA|NA
CASSISSSTDTQYF
TGTGCCAGTAGTATAAGCTCGAGCACAGATACGCAGTATTTT
>TRBV6-6|TRBJ2-6|NA|NA
CASSYSSGSGANVLTF
TGTGCCAGCAGTTACTCGTCAGGGTCCGGGGCCAACGTCCTGACTTTC
>TRBV6-5|TRBJ1-5|once|NA
CASSWDNTNNQPQHF
TGTGCCAGCAGTTGGGACAACACCAACAATCAGCCCCAGCATTTT
>TRBV5-4|TRBJ1-1|NA|NA
CASSLLGASRNTEAFF
TGTGCCAGCAGCCTCTTAGGGGCGTCTAGGAACACTGAAGCTTTCTTT
>TRBV6-5|TRBJ2-1|NA|NA
CASSPRRYPQFF
TGTGCCAGCAGTCCCCGGAGGTACCCGCAGTTCTTC
>TRBV6-5|TRBJ2-7|NA|NA
CASSRRQTYEQYF
TGTGCCAGCAGCCGTCGACAGACCTACGAGCAGTACTTC
>TRBV19|TRBJ1-2|NA|TRBD1
CASSNGDRKRGGYTF
TGTGCCAGTAGTAACGGGGACAGGAAAAGAGGTGGCTACACCTTC
>TRBV4-1|TRBJ2-5|few|NA
CASSQAGGEGSGETQYF
TGCGCCAGCAGCCAAGCCGGGGGAGAGGGTTCTGGGGAGACCCAGTACTTC
>TRBV10-1|TRBJ1-2|NA|NA
CASSDRQGSGYTF
TGCGCCAGCAGTGATCGGCAGGGGTCTGGCTACACCTTC
>TRBV5-1|TRBJ2-1|NA|TRBD2
CASSLGASGGEQFF
TGCGCCAGCAGCTTGGGGGCTAGCGGGGGGGAACAGTTCTTC
>TRBV5-4|TRBJ2-3|NA|TRBD1
CASSQGGVTSTDTQYF
TGTGCCAGCAGCCAAGGGGGCGTGACTAGCACAGATACGCAGTATTTT
>TRBV6-1|TRBJ1-3|NA|NA
CASRTDSRGGNTIYF
TGTGCCAGCAGAACTGACAGTAGAGGAGGAAACACCATATATTTT
>TRBV6-6|TRBJ2-1|NA|TRBD2
CASKPGGAYNEQFF
TGTGCCAGCAAACCGGGGGGGGCCTACAATGAGCAGTTCTTC
>TRBV11-2|TRBJ2-5|NA|NA
CASSPEGAQYF
TGTGCCAGCAGCCCAGAAGGGGCCCAGTACTTC
>TRBV7-6|TRBJ2-3|NA|NA
CASSVLSGGGFTDTQYF
TGTGCCAGCAGCGTATTGAGCGGAGGAGGGTTCACAGATACGCAGTATTTT
>TRBV7-9|TRBJ1-3|NA|NA
CASSLLGADTIYF
TGTGCCAGCAGCTTACTCGGTGCGGACACCATATATTTT
>TRBV28|TRBJ2-7|NA|NA
CASSLPPDNSYEQYF
TGTGCCAGCAGTCTCCCCCCGGACAACTCCTACGAGCAGTACTTC
>TRBV28|TRBJ1-1|NA|TRBD1
CASSVLRGRDTEAFF
TGTGCCAGCAGTGTTCTCAGGGGGCGCGACACTGAAGCTTTCTTT
>TRBV7-9|TRBJ1-2|NA|NA
CASSVTGPNYGYTF
TGTGCCAGCAGCGTGACAGGCCCTAACTATGGCTACACCTTC
>TRBV6-1|TRBJ2-7|NA|NA
CVSRLGVNEQYF
TGTGTCAGCAGGCTCGGGGTGAACGAGCAGTACTTC
>TRBV5-1|TRBJ1-1|few|NA
CASSTPGKTEAFF
TGCGCCAGCAGCACGCCGGGAAAAACTGAAGCTTTCTTT
>TRBV9|TRBJ2-3|NA|TRBD1
CASSPAGTAFADTQYF
TGTGCCAGCAGCCCCGCCGGGACAGCCTTTGCAGATACGCAGTATTTT
>TRBV11-2|TRBJ1-2|NA|NA
CASSADSYGYTF
TGTGCCAGCAGCGCGGACAGTTATGGCTACACCTTC
>TRBV5-1|TRBJ2-2|NA|NA
CASSLDRRYTGELFF
TGCGCCAGCAGCTTGGACAGGCGGTACACCGGGGAGCTGTTTTTT
>TRBV6-5|TRBJ1-5|NA|TRBD1
CASRLTQGASQPQHF
TGTGCCAGCAGGCTCACACAGGGGGCAAGCCAGCCCCAGCATTTT
>TRBV4-2|TRBJ2-1|NA|TRBD1
CASSQVDRDHEQFF
TGTGCCAGCAGCCAAGTAGACAGGGACCATGAGCAGTTCTTC